Reported below is one T cell receptor beta chain. Sequencing was performed with immunoSEQ multiplex PCR; in TCRdb, only in-frame clones are kept and a portion is missing. The table includes some 150,000 clones, more than 85% detected once. Germline CDR1 MNHEY, CDR2 SVGEGT. With V trimmed by 0 bases and J by 0 bases, 12 bases remained unmatched. The length of the CDR3 is 20 residues. This sample stems from a study of blood T cell repertoires in COVID-19. About the research overall: Specimens from acute and convalescent COVID-19 originated in the United States, Italy and Spain. The analysed material was cDNA or gDNA that came from T cells, B-cell-depleted T cells, or PBMCs.

The sequenced material came from peripheral blood. V is TRBV6-2 or TRBV6-3 and J is TRBJ1-5, with 9 positions matching TRBD1. The TCR sequence derives from a woman in her seventies with acute or convalescent COVID-19. The CDR3 nucleotides are TGTGCCAGCAGTTACTCGATTCGGGACAGGGTTACCATTAGCAATCAGCCCCAGCATTTT. Translated, it gives CASSYSIRDRVTISNQPQHF.